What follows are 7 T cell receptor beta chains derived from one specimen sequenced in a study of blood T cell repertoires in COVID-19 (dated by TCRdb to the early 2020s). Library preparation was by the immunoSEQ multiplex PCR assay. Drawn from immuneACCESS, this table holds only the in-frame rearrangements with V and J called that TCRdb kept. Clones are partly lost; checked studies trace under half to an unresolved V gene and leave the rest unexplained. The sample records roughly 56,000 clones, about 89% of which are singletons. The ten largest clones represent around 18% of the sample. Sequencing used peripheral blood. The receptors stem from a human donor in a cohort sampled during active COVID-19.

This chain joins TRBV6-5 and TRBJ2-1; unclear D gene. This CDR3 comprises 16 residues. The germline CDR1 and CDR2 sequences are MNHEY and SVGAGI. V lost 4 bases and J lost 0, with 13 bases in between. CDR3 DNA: TGTGCCAGCAGTTTCAGGCCCGTGAGCTCCTACAATGAGCAGTTCTTC. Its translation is CASSFRPVSSYNEQFF.

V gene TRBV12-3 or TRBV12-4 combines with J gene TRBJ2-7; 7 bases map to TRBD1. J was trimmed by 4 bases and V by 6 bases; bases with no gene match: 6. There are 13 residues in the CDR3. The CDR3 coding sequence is TGTGCCAGCAGAGGGACAGTGACTTACGAGCAGTACTTC. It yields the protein CASRGTVTYEQYF.

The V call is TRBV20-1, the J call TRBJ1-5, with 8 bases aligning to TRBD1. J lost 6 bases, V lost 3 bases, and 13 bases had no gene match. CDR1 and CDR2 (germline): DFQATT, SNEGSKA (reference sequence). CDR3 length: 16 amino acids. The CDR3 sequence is CSASGRGRGYGQPQHF. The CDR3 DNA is TGCAGTGCTAGTGGCAGGGGGCGCGGGTACGGTCAGCCCCAGCATTTT.

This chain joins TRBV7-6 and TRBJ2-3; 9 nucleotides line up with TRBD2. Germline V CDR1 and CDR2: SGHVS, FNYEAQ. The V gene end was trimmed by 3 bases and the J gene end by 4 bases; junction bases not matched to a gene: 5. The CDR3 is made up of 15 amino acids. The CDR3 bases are TGTGCCAGCAGCTTTGGCGGGGGGGCCCCAGATACGCAGTATTTT. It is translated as CASSFGGGAPDTQYF. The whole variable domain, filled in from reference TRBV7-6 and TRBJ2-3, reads GAGVSQSPRYKVTKRGQDVALRCDPISGHVSLYWYRQALGQGPEFLTYFNYEAQQDKSGLPNDRFSAERPEGSISTLTIQRTEQRDSAMYRCASSFGGGAPDTQYFGPGTRLTVL.

The CDR3 nucleotides are TGCGCCAGCATAGGACTAGACTCCTACGAGCAGTACTTC. Its translation: CASIGLDSYEQYF. The chain joins TRBV5-1 to TRBJ2-7; TRBD2 matches 7 bases. The CDR3 is made up of 13 amino acids. Germline CDR1 is SGHRS and CDR2 is YFSETQ. The J segment lost 0 bases and the V segment lost 6 bases, leaving 3 bases of the junction unmatched. Looking up the rest from reference TRBV5-1 and TRBJ2-7 gives the full variable domain: KAGVTQTPRYLIKTRGQQVTLSCSPISGHRSVSWYQQTPGQGLQFLFEYFSETQRNKGNFPGRFSGRQFSNSRSEMNVSTLELGDSALYLCASIGLDSYEQYFGPGTRLTVT.

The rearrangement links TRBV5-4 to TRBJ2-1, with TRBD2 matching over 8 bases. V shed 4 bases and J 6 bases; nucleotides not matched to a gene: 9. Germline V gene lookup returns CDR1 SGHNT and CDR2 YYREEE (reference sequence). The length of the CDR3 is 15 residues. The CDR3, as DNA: TGTGCCAGCAGCAAACCGGGACTAGGTCGCAATGAGCAGTTCTTC. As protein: CASSKPGLGRNEQFF.

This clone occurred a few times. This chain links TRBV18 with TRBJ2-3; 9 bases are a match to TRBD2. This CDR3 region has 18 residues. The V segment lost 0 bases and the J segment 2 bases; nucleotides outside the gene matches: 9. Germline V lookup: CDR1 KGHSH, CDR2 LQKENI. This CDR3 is CASSPPLSSGEYTDTQYF. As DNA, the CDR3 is TGTGCCAGCTCACCACCGTTATCTAGCGGGGAGTACACAGATACGCAGTATTTT.